This T cell receptor (beta chain) was observed in a study of cytomegalovirus exposure and HLA in healthy donors. The PCR was carried out with 60 Vbeta primers and 13 Jbeta primers. Here immunoSEQ multiplex PCR was the method, and the copy in TCRdb shows in-frame clones only, minus some. The sample consists of 140,000 to 150,000 clones, 78% of them appearing once. Sequenced material: PBMCs. The sequence came from a man between 40 and 49 years old in good health and CMV-seropositive.

The CDR3 nucleotides are TGTGCCAGCAGCTTAGATATACTACCGGGTACGCAGTATTTT. It yields the protein CASSLDILPGTQYF. This rearrangement joins TRBV7-8 to TRBJ2-3; D call uncertain. CDR3 length: 14 residues. V was cut by 1 base and J by 8 bases, with 13 bases left in between. Germline V gene sequence: CDR1 SGHVS, CDR2 FQNEAQ.